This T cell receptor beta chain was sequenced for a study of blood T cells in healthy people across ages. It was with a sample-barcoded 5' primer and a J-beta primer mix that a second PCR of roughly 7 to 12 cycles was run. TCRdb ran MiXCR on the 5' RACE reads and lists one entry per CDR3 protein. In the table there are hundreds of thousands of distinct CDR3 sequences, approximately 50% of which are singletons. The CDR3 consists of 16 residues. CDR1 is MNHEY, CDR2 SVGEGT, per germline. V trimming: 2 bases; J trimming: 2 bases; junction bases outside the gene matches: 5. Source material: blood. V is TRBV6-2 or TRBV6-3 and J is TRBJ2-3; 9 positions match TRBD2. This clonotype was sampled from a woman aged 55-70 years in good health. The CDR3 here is CASSYATSGFTDTQYF. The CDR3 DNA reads TGTGCCAGCAGTTACGCGACTAGCGGTTTCACAGATACGCAGTATTTT.